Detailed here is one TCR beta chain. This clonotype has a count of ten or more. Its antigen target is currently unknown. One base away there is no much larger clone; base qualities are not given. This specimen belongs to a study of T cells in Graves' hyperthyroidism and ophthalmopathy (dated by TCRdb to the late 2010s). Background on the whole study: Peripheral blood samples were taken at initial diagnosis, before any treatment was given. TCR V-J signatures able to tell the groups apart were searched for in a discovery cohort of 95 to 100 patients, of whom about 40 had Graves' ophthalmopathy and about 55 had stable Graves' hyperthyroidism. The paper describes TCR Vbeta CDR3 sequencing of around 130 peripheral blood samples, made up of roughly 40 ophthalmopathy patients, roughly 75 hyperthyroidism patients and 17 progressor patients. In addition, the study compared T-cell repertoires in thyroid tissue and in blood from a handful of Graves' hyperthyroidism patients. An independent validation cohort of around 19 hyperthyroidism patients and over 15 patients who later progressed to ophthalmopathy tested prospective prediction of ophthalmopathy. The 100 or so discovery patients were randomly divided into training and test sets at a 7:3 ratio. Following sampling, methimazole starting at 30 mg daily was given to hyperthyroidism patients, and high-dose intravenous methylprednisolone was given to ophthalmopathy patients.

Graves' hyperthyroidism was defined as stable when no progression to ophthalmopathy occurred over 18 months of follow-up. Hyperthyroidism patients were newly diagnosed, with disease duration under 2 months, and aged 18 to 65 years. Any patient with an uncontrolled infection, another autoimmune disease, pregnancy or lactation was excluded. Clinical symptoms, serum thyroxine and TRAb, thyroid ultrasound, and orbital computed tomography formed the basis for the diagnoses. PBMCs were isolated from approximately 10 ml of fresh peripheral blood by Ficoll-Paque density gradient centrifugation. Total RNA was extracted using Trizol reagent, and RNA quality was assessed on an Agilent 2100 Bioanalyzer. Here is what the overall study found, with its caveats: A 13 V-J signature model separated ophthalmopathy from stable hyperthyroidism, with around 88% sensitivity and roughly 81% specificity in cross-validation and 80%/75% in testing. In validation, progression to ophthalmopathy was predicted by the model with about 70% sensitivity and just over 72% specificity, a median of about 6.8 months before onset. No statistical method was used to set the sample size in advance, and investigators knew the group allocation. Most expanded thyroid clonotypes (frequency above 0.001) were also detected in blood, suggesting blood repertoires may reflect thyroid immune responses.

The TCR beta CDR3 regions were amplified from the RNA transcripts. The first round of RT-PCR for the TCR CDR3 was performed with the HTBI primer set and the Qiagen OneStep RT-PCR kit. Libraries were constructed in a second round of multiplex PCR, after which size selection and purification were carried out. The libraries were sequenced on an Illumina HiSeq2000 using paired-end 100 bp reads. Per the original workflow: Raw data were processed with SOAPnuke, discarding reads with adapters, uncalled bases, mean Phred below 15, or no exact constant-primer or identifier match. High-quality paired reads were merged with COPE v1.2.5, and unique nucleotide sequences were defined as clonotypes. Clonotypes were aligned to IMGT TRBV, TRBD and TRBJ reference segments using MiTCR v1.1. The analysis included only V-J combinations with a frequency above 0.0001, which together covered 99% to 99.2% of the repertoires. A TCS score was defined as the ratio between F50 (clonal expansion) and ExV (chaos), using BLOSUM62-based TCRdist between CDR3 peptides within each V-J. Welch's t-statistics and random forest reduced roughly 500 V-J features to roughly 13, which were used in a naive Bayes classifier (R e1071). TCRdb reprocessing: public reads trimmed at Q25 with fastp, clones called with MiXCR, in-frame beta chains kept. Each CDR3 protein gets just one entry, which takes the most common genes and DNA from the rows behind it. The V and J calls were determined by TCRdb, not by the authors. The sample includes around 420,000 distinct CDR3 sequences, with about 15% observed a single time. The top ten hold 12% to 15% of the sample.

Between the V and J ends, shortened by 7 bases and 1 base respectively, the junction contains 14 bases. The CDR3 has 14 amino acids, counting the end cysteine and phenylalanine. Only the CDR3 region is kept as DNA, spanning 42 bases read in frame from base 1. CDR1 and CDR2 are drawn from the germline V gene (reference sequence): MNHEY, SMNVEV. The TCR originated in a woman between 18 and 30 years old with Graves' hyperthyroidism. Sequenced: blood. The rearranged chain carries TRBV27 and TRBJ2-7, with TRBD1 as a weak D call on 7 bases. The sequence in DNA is TGTGCCAGCACCCCACAGGGGAGGTCCTACGAGCAGTACTTC. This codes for CASTPQGRSYEQYF.